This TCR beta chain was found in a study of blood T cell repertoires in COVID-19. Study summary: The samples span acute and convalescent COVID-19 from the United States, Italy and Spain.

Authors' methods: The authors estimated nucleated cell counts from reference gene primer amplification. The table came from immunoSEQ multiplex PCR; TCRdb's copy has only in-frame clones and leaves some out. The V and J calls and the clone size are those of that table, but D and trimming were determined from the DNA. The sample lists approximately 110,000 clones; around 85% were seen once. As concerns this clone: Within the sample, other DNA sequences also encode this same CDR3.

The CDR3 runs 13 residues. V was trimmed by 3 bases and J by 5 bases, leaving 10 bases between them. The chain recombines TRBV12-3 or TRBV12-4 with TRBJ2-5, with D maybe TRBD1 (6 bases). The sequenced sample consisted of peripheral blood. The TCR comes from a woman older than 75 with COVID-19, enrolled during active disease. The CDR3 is CASSLSGVETQYF. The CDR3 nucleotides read TGTGCCAGCAGTTTGTCAGGGGTTGAGACCCAGTACTTC.